This TCR beta chain was profiled in a study of control samples from healthy donors and cancer patients. The assay was immunoSEQ multiplex PCR, and TCRdb's table has in-frame clones only and misses some. The sample yields 100,000 to 150,000 clones, 75% to 95% seen once. The TCR originated in a man aged 18-30 years in good health. Sequenced material: blood.

The DNA of the CDR3 is TGTGCCAGCAGCAATTTCCCACAGGGGGCAGTCACCGGGGAGCTGTTTTTT. Protein sequence: CASSNFPQGAVTGELFF. The rearrangement joins TRBV5-5 to TRBJ2-2, with 9 bases identical to TRBD1. The CDR3 extends over 17 amino acids. Germline loops: CDR1 SGHKS, CDR2 YYEKEE (reference sequence). The V segment lost 4 bases and the J segment 4 bases; nucleotides outside the gene matches: 11.